This T cell receptor (beta chain) derives from a study of cytomegalovirus exposure and HLA in healthy donors. Study-level findings and limits: In a later analysis, at a false discovery rate of 0.05, some 17,000 TCR beta sequences were associated with HLA alleles. On later analysis, the bulk of CMV-associated TCR beta chains appeared to be HLA-restricted. When presence/absence was analysed, sequencing depth was taken to be roughly uniform across donors.

The CDR3 has 17 amino acids. Between the trimmed V and J ends, which lost 5 bases and 3 bases, there was a span of 17 bases. Per the germline V gene, CDR1 is LNHDA and CDR2 is SQIVND (reference sequence). As concerns this clone: Its cognate antigen is unknown.

PCR used 60 Vbeta primers and 13 Jbeta primers. In the source study's methods: In a later analysis, of 80 million or so unique beta chains, about 12 million appeared in at least two donors. TCRdb's copy holds only in-frame clones and misses some; the assay was immunoSEQ multiplex PCR. Clone size and V and J calls were adopted from that table, with D and trimming inferred from the DNA. The sample consists of 140,000 to 150,000 clones, roughly 80% of them appearing once. The TCR sequence derives from a woman between 40 and 50 years old in good health and CMV-seronegative. The specimen sequenced was PBMCs. The V and J genes are TRBV19 and TRBJ2-6, with D tentatively TRBD1 (5 bases). The CDR3 DNA follows: TGTGCCAGTAGTTCCGGGCAGGGTACGCGTGGGGCCAACGTCCTGACTTTC. This gives the protein CASSSGQGTRGANVLTF.